The 3 T cell receptor beta chains below all came from one sample that was sequenced in a study of T cell responses to AZD1222 COVID-19 vaccine. TCRdb's table, derived via immunoSEQ multiplex PCR, lists solely in-frame clones and lacks some. Of about 130,000 clones in the sample, about 88% were seen once. Sequences were derived from peripheral blood, sampled 28 days after the second AZD1222 dose. The receptors here all came from an adult who received the AZD1222 COVID-19 vaccine.

V and J are TRBV2 and TRBJ1-6; D may be TRBD1 (6 bases). Trimming took 5 bases from V and 5 from J, leaving 13 bases between them. The CDR3 length is 15 residues. Germline CDR1 SNHLY, CDR2 FYNNEI. The CDR3 reads CASSIQGPDNSPLHF. CDR3 bases: TGTGCCAGCAGTATACAGGGCCCCGATAATTCACCCCTCCACTTT.

The chain has TRBV18 and TRBJ2-7, with 9 positions matching TRBD1. This CDR3 is built from 14 residues. After removal of 3 bases from V and 3 bases from J, the junction contained 3 bases not matched to a gene. Germline assignment: CDR1 KGHSH and CDR2 LQKENI. The CDR3 protein is CASSPRQGGYEQYF. The CDR3 nucleotides read TGTGCCAGCTCACCCAGACAGGGGGGCTACGAGCAGTACTTC.

The chain combines TRBV10-2 with TRBJ2-1; D is possibly TRBD2 (6 bases). Trimming removed 3 bases at V and 9 bases at J, with 15 bases between. In germline, CDR1 is WSHSY, CDR2 SAAADI. CDR3 length equals 14 residues. The CDR3 DNA reads as TGCGCCAGCAGTGAATGGGGGAGGCGGTCTGAGCAGTTCTTC. Its translation: CASSEWGRRSEQFF.